A single sample is the source of the 15 T cell receptor beta chains below, sequenced in a study of shared clonotypes between healthy human individuals (dated by TCRdb to about 2020). Library preparation was by the immunoSEQ multiplex PCR assay. Sourced from immuneACCESS, this table was stored by TCRdb with only in-frame sequences that have V and J called. A share of the clones is absent; for the studies checked, an unresolved V gene accounts for under half, and the remainder has no known explanation. The sample table records over a million clones; roughly 96% of these occur just once. The ten largest clones take up over 1% of the sample. Sequenced input: naive CD4+ T cells sorted from blood. The cell subset or site label of this sample denotes: CD45RA+ positively selected. The receptors derive from a man in his thirties or forties in good health.

The chain has TRBV15 and TRBJ2-1; D assignment may be TRBD1 or TRBD2 (5 bases each). The V gene lost 4 bases and the J gene lost 15 bases, with 16 bases spanning the gap. The CDR3 has 12 amino acids. Germline V CDR1 and CDR2: LNHNV, YYDKDF (reference sequence). The CDR3 reads CATSTQGVPRFF. The CDR3 region has the DNA TGTGCCACCAGCACCCAGGGAGTCCCGCGGTTCTTC. Supplemented by reference TRBV15 and TRBJ2-1, the full variable domain reads DAMVIQNPRYQVTQFGKPVTLSCSQTLNHNVMYWYQQKSSQAPKLLFHYYDKDFNNEADTPDNFQSRRPNTSFCFLDIRSPGLGDTAMYLCATSTQGVPRFFGPGTRLTVL.

This clone has only one observation. The same CDR3 is also encoded by other DNA sequences in this sample. V usage is TRBV15 and J usage is TRBJ2-5; no firm D call. The length of the CDR3 is 13 residues. V shed 1 base and J shed 3 bases, with 6 bases lying between them. CDR1 and CDR2 (germline): LNHNV, YYDKDF (reference sequence). CDR3 in amino acids: CATSRGREETQYF. The CDR3 nucleotides read TGTGCCACCAGCAGAGGCAGAGAAGAGACCCAGTACTTC.

This clone was observed once. The J gene is TRBJ2-7, the V gene TRBV28; 7 bases are shared with TRBD1. V was clipped by 6 bases and J by 6 bases; unmatched bases: 8. The CDR3 has 13 amino acids. CDR1 is MDHEN, CDR2 SYDVKM, per germline. The CDR3: CASRTGFLAEQYF. The DNA of the CDR3 is TGTGCCAGCAGGACAGGGTTTCTGGCCGAGCAGTACTTC.

The CDR3 DNA sequence: TGTGCCAGCAGCCCCTGGGACAGAAAGTCCTACGAGCAGTACTTC. As protein: CASSPWDRKSYEQYF. This sequence joins TRBV11-2 and TRBJ2-7; 7 nucleotides align to TRBD1. CDR1 SGHAT and CDR2 FQNNGV come from the germline V gene. This CDR3 is 15 amino acids long. V shed 5 bases and J 1 base; nucleotides not matched to a gene: 8.

The J gene is TRBJ2-5, the V gene TRBV5-4, with 8 bases that match TRBD1. CDR1 is SGHNT, CDR2 YYREEE, per germline (reference sequence). The CDR3 runs to 15 residues. V shed 0 bases and J 5 bases; nucleotides not matched to a gene: 6. For the CDR3, the DNA is TGTGCCAGCAGCTTGGCCAGGGGGCCAGGGGAGACCCAGTACTTC. It codes for CASSLARGPGETQYF.

This clone came up once. This chain uses TRBV19 with TRBJ2-5; D not certain. Germline V CDR1 and CDR2: LNHDA, SQIVND (reference sequence). This CDR3 has 13 residues. The V end lost 2 bases, the J end lost 3 bases, and 7 bases lay between the germline ends. CDR3 sequence: CASSILAEETQYF. The CDR3 DNA sequence: TGTGCCAGTAGTATATTGGCAGAAGAGACCCAGTACTTC. Full variable domain (remainder filled in from reference TRBV19 and TRBJ2-5): DGGITQSPKYLFRKEGQNVTLSCEQNLNHDAMYWYRQDPGQGLRLIYYSQIVNDFQKGDIAEGYSVSREKKESFPLTVTSAQKNPTAFYLCASSILAEETQYFGPGTRLLVL.

V and J are TRBV14 and TRBJ2-7; D is unresolved. CDR3 length: 15 amino acids. Germline loops: CDR1 SGHDN, CDR2 FVKESK. V was pared by 1 base and J by 0 bases, with 10 bases between. This chain's CDR3 is CASSQGTTRSYEQYF. CDR3 sequence (DNA): TGTGCCAGCAGCCAAGGTACTACCCGCTCCTACGAGCAGTACTTC.

This sequence joins TRBV27 and TRBJ1-2; D ambiguous. Germline V CDR1 and CDR2: MNHEY, SMNVEV (reference sequence). This CDR3 has 13 amino acids. V dropped 2 bases and J dropped 6 bases, with 10 bases sitting between them. The CDR3 DNA sequence: TGTGCCAGCAGTTTAGAGAGGAGGAATGGCTACACCTTC. It encodes CASSLERRNGYTF.

V gene TRBV12-5 combines with J gene TRBJ2-2; D is unclear. CDR1 is LGHNT, CDR2 FRNRAP, per germline. This CDR3 contains 12 residues. Trimming removed 3 bases at V and 9 bases at J, with 8 bases between. Written as DNA, the CDR3 is TGTGCTAGTGGTTTCGAGGTCCGGGAGCTGTTTTTT. Protein: CASGFEVRELFF.

The chain carries TRBV6-1 and TRBJ1-1; TRBD1 is a possible D gene (5 bases). The germline gives CDR1 MNHNS, CDR2 SASEGT. The CDR3 runs to 13 residues. V lost 3 bases and J 11 bases, leaving 16 bases between the germline ends. This chain's CDR3 is CASSDRSGTGAFF. In DNA form, the CDR3 reads TGTGCCAGCAGTGACCGCTCGGGGACTGGGGCTTTCTTT.

The chain has TRBV21-1 and TRBJ2-7. TRBV21-1 is given as a pseudogene. This CDR3 is 14 amino acids long. CDR3 sequence (DNA): TGTGCCAGCAGCAAAGTACCCCCGAACTACGAGCAGTACTTC. Translated, it gives CASSKVPPNYEQYF.

In its sample, this clone was seen once. The CDR3 sequence is CASSRLRTGKVAPSSGANVLTF. In DNA form, the CDR3 reads TGTGCCAGCAGTAGATTAAGAACAGGGAAGGTAGCGCCTAGCTCTGGGGCCAACGTCCTGACTTTC. The rearrangement uses TRBV28 and TRBJ2-6; D is possibly TRBD1 (6 bases). Deletions cut 5 bases from V and 0 bases from J, with 29 bases between. CDR1 is MDHEN and CDR2 is SYDVKM in the germline V gene. The CDR3 is 22 amino acids.

The J gene is TRBJ1-1, the V gene TRBV7-2; 9 nucleotides match TRBD1. Germline loops: CDR1 SGHTA, CDR2 FQGNSA. The CDR3 has 14 residues. V shed 5 bases, J shed 11 bases, and the junction held 12 bases outside the gene matches. CDR3 DNA sequence: TGTGCCAGCAGCCGAACAGGGGGCGAAACTTCCGCTTTCTTT. It codes for CASSRTGGETSAFF.

The chain uses TRBV27 and TRBJ1-2; D may be TRBD1 (6 bases). Germline assignment: CDR1 MNHEY and CDR2 SMNVEV (reference sequence). V was cut by 4 bases and J by 4 bases, with 22 bases left in between. This CDR3 comprises 17 residues. The CDR3 loop reads CASSSYTRGRRGYGYTF. CDR3 nucleotides: TGTGCCAGCAGTTCCTATACCAGGGGTCGACGGGGCTATGGCTACACCTTC.

This rearrangement joins TRBV10-1 to TRBJ2-3, with TRBD2 identical over 9 bases. This CDR3 is built from 14 residues. V lost 4 bases and J lost 1; bases outside the gene matches: 0. Germline assignment: CDR1 WNHNN and CDR2 SYGVQD (reference sequence). The CDR3 is CASSASGGTDTQYF. Here the CDR3 DNA reads TGCGCCAGCAGTGCTAGCGGGGGCACAGATACGCAGTATTTT.